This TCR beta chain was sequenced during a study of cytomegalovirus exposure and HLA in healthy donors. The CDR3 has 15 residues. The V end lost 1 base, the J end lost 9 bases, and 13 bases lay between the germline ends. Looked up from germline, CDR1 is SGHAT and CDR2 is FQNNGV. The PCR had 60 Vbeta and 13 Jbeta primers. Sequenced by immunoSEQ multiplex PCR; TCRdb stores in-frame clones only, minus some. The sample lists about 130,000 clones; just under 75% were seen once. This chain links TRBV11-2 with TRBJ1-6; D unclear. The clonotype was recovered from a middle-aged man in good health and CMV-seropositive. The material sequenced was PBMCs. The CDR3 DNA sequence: TGTGCCAGCAGCTTAGGGCGCTCTCGGGGTTCACCCCTCCACTTT. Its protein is CASSLGRSRGSPLHF.